Presented here are 15 T cell receptor beta chains from one specimen sequenced in a study of blood T cell repertoires in COVID-19. Some clones are missing from TCRdb's copy, which holds only in-frame ones; the method was immunoSEQ multiplex PCR. The sample lists 40,000 to 50,000 clones; nearly 90% were seen once. Sequenced: peripheral blood. The receptor source for this set is a human donor in a cohort sampled during active COVID-19.

This clone was observed once. The chain employs TRBV6-1 and TRBJ1-5, with 7 bases fitting TRBD1. The junction had 7 bases not matched to a gene; V was cut back by 2 bases and J by 0 bases. The germline V gene encodes CDR1 MNHNS and CDR2 SASEGT. The CDR3 contains 17 residues. The CDR3 loop reads CASSERGQGYSNQPQHF. Written as DNA, the CDR3 is TGTGCCAGCAGTGAAAGGGGGCAGGGTTATAGCAATCAGCCCCAGCATTTT.

The rearrangement links TRBV20-1 to TRBJ1-2, with 7 bases lining up with TRBD1. The germline V gene encodes CDR1 DFQATT and CDR2 SNEGSKA (reference sequence). This CDR3 region has 11 residues. The DNA for the CDR3 is TGCAGCCCCATGCAGGGGGGAGGCTACACCTTC. Translation: CSPMQGGGYTF.

This chain joins TRBV5-1 and TRBJ1-3; 7 nucleotides align to TRBD1. The germline V gene has CDR1 SGHRS and CDR2 YFSETQ. The V and J ends lost 4 bases and 0 bases, in that order; junction bases with no gene match: 10. This CDR3 spans 17 amino acids. The CDR3 is CASSPRDSPYSGNTIYF. The DNA for the CDR3 is TGCGCCAGCAGCCCCCGGGACAGCCCATACTCTGGAAACACCATATATTTT.

J is TRBJ2-5 and V is TRBV5-1, with 7 nucleotides matching TRBD1. The CDR3 loop spans 15 amino acids. The J segment lost 4 bases and the V segment lost 2 bases, leaving 8 bases of the junction unmatched. CDR1 and CDR2 (germline): SGHRS, YFSETQ. The CDR3 region is CASSLRQGMIETQYF. CDR3 bases: TGCGCCAGCAGCTTACGACAGGGTATGATAGAGACCCAGTACTTC.

The CDR3 region is CASSPGRGARGYTF. Written as DNA, the CDR3 is TGTGCCAGCAGCCCCGGTCGGGGGGCGCGGGGCTACACCTTC. The gene calls are TRBV5-4 and TRBJ1-2; weak D call: TRBD1 (6 bases). Germline V gene data show CDR1 as SGHNT and CDR2 as YYREEE (reference sequence). The CDR3 is made up of 14 amino acids. The V gene lost 4 bases and the J gene lost 8 bases, with 18 bases spanning the gap.

The chain carries TRBV2 and TRBJ2-5; a weak D match, TRBD2 (6 bases). The CDR3 runs 14 residues. CDR1 SNHLY and CDR2 FYNNEI come from the germline V gene. The germline V and J ends were trimmed by 6 bases and 1 base, with 12 bases remaining between them. The CDR3 reads CASRFGEVQETQYF. CDR3 DNA: TGTGCCAGCAGGTTTGGGGAGGTCCAAGAGACCCAGTACTTC. The full variable domain, in which reference TRBV2 and TRBJ2-5 provide the parts outside the CDR3, is EPEVTQTPSHQVTQMGQEVILRCVPISNHLYFYWYRQILGQKVEFLVSFYNNEISEKSEIFDDQFSVERPDGSNFTLKIRSTKLEDSAMYFCASRFGEVQETQYFGPGTRLLVL.

This chain joins TRBV12-3 or TRBV12-4 and TRBJ1-3, with unresolved D. This CDR3 has 12 residues. With 6 bases removed from V and 4 bases from J, the gap between germline ends came to 7 bases. The CDR3 here is CASSPVGNTIYF. In nucleotides, the CDR3 is TGTGCCAGCAGCCCCGTAGGAAACACCATATATTTT.

V and J are TRBV2 and TRBJ2-4, with 8 bases identical to TRBD1. Germline V gene data show CDR1 as SNHLY and CDR2 as FYNNEI. V shed 7 bases, J shed 6 bases, and the junction held 5 bases outside the gene matches. The length of the CDR3 is 13 residues. The CDR3 region has the DNA TGTGCCAGCACCGGACAGGGCAGAAACATTCAGTACTTC. Translating it yields CASTGQGRNIQYF.

The chain employs TRBV27 and TRBJ2-3; a weak D match, TRBD1 (5 bases). Trimming shortened V by 1 base and J by 5 bases, and 10 bases separated the two germline ends. The CDR3 has 14 amino acids. Germline assignment: CDR1 MNHEY and CDR2 SMNVEV (reference sequence). The DNA of the CDR3 is TGTGCCAGCAGTTTATGGTCTCAGGGAGATACGCAGTATTTT. The encoded protein is CASSLWSQGDTQYF.

This rearrangement joins TRBV27 to TRBJ1-1; D is ambiguous. Germline CDR1 is MNHEY and CDR2 is SMNVEV (reference sequence). CDR3 length: 16 amino acids. The V end was cut by 5 bases, the J end by 0 bases, with 16 bases between. The CDR3 region is CASSPSLGEMNTEAFF. CDR3 bases: TGTGCCAGCAGTCCTTCACTGGGAGAAATGAACACTGAAGCTTTCTTT.

DNA for the CDR3: TGCGCCAGCAGTGTGATACTAGCGGAATCAACCCGCAAAAACATTCAGTACTTC. It is translated as CASSVILAESTRKNIQYF. The chain links TRBV10-1 to TRBJ2-4; 8 bases match TRBD2. Germline loops: CDR1 WNHNN, CDR2 SYGVQD (reference sequence). The CDR3 extends over 18 amino acids. The V and J ends lost 4 bases and 3 bases, in that order; junction bases with no gene match: 14.

The rearrangement joins TRBV4-1 to TRBJ2-7, with 9 nucleotides matching TRBD1. J lost 6 bases, V lost 4 bases, and 16 bases had no gene match. There are 17 residues in the CDR3. Germline V gives CDR1 MGHRA, CDR2 YSYEKL. CDR3 nucleotides: TGCGCCAGCAGCCTAACTACTCCGGGACAGGGAATTCTCGAGCAGTACTTC. As protein: CASSLTTPGQGILEQYF.

The rearrangement links TRBV7-9 to TRBJ1-4; TRBD1 matches at 10 bases. V was pared by 4 bases and J by 6 bases, with 5 bases of the junction left unmatched. The CDR3 has 15 residues. From germline, CDR1 is SEHNR and CDR2 FQNEAQ (reference sequence). CDR3 sequence: CASSSRGTGDEKLFF. CDR3 bases: TGTGCCAGCAGCTCTAGGGGGACAGGGGATGAAAAACTGTTTTTT.

This clone was seen a single time. The chain has TRBV6-6 and TRBJ1-2; weak D call: TRBD1 (5 bases). Trimming removed 0 bases from V and 6 bases from J, with 5 bases in between. From germline, CDR1 is MNHNY and CDR2 SVGAGI (reference sequence). This CDR3 region has 12 residues. CDR3 DNA: TGTGCCAGCAGTTACTCCAGGGATGGCTACACCTTC. It is translated as CASSYSRDGYTF.

The chain links TRBV7-2 to TRBJ2-3; a possible D gene is TRBD2 (7 bases). The length of the CDR3 is 14 residues. Germline V gene sequence: CDR1 SGHTA, CDR2 FQGNSA. V lost 5 bases, J lost 7 bases, and 16 bases lay in between. Written as DNA, the CDR3 is TGTGCCAGCAGCCCCGAGGGGGGGTGGAATACGCAGTATTTT. Translated: CASSPEGGWNTQYF.